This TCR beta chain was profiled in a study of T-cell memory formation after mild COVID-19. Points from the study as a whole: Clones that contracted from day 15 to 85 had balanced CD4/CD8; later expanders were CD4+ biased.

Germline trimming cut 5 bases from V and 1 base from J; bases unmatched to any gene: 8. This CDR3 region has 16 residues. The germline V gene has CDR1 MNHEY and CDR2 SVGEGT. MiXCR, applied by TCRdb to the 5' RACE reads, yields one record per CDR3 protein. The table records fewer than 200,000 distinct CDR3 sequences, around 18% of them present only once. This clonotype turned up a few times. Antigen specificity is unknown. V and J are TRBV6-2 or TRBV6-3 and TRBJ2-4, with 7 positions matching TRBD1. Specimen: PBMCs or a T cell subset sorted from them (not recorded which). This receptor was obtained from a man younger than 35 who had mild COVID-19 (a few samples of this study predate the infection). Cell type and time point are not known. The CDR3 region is CASSDWTGKAKNIQYF. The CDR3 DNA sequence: TGTGCCAGCAGTGACTGGACAGGCAAGGCCAAAAACATTCAGTACTTC.